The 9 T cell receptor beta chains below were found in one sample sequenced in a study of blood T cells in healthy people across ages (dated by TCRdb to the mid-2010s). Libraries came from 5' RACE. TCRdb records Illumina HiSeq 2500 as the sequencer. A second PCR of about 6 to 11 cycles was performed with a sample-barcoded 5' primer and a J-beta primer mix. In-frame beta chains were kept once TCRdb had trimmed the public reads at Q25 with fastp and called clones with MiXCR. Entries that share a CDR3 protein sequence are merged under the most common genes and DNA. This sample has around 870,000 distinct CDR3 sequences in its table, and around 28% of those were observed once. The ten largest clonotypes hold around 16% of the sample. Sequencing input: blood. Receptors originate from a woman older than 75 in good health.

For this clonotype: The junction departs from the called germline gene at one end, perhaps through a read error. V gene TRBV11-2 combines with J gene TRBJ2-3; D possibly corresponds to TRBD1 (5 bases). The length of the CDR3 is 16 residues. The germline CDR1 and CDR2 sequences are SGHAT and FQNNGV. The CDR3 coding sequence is TGTGCCAGCAGCTTAGCTGCAGGGAAGGGCACAGATACGCGGTATTTT. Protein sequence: CASSLAAGKGTDTRYF.

The CDR3 spells CSARDFLKSGGETQYF. CDR3 DNA: TGCAGTGCTAGAGATTTCTTAAAGAGCGGGGGGGAGACCCAGTACTTC. This chain uses TRBV20-1 with TRBJ2-5; 9 bases match TRBD2. V was pared by 0 bases and J by 5 bases, with 10 bases of the junction left unmatched. The CDR3 runs to 16 residues. Germline V gene lookup returns CDR1 DFQATT and CDR2 SNEGSKA (reference sequence).

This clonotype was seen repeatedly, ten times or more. The CDR3 region has the DNA TGCAGTGCTAGAGGAAACCGCGGGACCCCTCGTGGCTACACCTTC. Amino acid sequence: CSARGNRGTPRGYTF. The chain recombines TRBV20-1 with TRBJ1-2; the D gene is possibly TRBD1 (5 bases). CDR3 length: 15 amino acids. Germline V gives CDR1 DFQATT, CDR2 SNEGSKA (reference sequence). V was shortened by 1 base and J by 7 bases, with 19 bases between the two germline ends.

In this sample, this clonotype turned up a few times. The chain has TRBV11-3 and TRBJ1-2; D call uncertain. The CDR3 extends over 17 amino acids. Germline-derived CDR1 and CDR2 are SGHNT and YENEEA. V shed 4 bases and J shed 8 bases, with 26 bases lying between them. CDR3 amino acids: CASSSRSLSTLLSGYTF. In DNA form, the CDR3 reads TGTGCCAGCAGCTCCCGCTCCCTTTCAACGCTGTTGTCGGGCTACACCTTC.

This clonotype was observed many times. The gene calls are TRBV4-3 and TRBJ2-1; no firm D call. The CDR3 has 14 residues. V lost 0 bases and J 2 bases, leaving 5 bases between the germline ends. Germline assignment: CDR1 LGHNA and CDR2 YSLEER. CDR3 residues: CASSQEWAYNEQFF. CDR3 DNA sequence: TGCGCCAGCAGCCAAGAATGGGCCTACAATGAGCAGTTCTTC.

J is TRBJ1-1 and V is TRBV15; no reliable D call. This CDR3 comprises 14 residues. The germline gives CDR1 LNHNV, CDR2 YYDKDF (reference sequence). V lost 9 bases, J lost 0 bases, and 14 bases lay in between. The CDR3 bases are TGTGCCACTTCTGGGTCCGCATTGAACACTGAAGCTTTCTTT. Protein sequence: CATSGSALNTEAFF.

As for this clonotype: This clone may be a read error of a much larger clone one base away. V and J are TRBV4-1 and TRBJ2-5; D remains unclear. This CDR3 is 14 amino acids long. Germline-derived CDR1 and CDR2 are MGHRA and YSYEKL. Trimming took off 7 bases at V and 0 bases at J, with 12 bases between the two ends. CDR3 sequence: CASNLSVYQETQYF. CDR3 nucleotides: TGCGCCAGCAACCTATCAGTATACCAAGAGACCCAGTACTTC.

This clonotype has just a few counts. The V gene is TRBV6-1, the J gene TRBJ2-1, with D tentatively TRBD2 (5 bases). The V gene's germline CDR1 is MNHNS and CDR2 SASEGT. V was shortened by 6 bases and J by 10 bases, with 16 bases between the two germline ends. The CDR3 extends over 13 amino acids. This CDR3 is CASRRTGSYEQFF. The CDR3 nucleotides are TGTGCCAGCAGGCGGACGGGGTCCTACGAGCAGTTCTTC.

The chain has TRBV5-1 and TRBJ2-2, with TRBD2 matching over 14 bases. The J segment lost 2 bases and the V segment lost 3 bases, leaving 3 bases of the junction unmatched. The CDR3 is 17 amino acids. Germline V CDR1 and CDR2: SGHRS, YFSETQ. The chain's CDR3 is CASSSGTSGGNTGELFF. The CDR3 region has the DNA TGCGCCAGCAGCTCAGGGACTAGCGGGGGCAACACCGGGGAGCTGTTTTTT.